This T cell receptor (beta chain) originates from a study of technical replicates of blood from several donors. TCRdb's copy holds only in-frame clones and misses some; the assay was immunoSEQ multiplex PCR. The data contain about 71,000 clones, over 85% of them singletons. The CDR3 totals 16 residues. CDR1 is SGHAT and CDR2 is FQNNGV in the germline V gene. V was shortened by 0 bases and J by 4 bases, with 16 bases between the two germline ends. This TCR derives from a human donor in good health. The specimen was T cells isolated from PBMCs. The rearrangement links TRBV11-2 to TRBJ2-7; weak D call: TRBD2 (7 bases). The CDR3 region has the DNA TGTGCCAGCAGCTTAGACCCTGGGGGGGCGCGATACGAGCAGTACTTC. As protein: CASSLDPGGARYEQYF.